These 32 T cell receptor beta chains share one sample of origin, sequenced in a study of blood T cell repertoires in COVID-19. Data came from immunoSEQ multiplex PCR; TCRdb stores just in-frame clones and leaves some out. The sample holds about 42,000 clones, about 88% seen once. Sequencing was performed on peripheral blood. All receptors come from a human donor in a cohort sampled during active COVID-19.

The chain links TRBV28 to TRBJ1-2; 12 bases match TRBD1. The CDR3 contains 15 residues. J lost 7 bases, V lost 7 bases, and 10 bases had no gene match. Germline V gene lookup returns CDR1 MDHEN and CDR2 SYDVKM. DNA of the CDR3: TGTGCCAGCAACTTCGGGGACAGGGGGCAGGGTGGCTACACCTTC. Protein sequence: CASNFGDRGQGGYTF.

CDR3 amino acids: CASSVGAGDEQYF. DNA for the CDR3: TGTGCCAGCAGCGTAGGGGCGGGGGACGAGCAGTACTTC. The V gene is TRBV9, the J gene TRBJ2-7; 7 positions agree with TRBD2. This CDR3 comprises 13 residues. CDR1 is SGDLS and CDR2 is YYNGEE in the germline V gene. The trim removed 0 bases at V and 5 bases at J, leaving 2 bases unmatched.

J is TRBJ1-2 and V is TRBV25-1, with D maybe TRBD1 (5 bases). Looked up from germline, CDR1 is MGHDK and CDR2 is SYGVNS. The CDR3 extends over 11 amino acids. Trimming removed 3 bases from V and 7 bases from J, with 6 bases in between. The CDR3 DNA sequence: TGTGCCAGCAGTGACGGGGGTGGCTACACCTTC. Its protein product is CASSDGGGYTF.

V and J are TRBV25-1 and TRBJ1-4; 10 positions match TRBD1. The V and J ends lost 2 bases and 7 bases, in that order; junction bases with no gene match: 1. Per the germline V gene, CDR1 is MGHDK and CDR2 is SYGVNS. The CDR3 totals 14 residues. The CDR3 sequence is CASSEGTGVEKLFF. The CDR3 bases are TGTGCCAGCAGTGAAGGGACAGGGGTTGAAAAACTGTTTTTT. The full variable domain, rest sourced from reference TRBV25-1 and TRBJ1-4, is EADIYQTPRYLVIGTGKKITLECSQTMGHDKMYWYQQDPGMELHLIHYSYGVNSTEKGDLSSESTVSRIRTEHFPLTLESARPSHTSQYLCASSEGTGVEKLFFGSGTQLSVL.

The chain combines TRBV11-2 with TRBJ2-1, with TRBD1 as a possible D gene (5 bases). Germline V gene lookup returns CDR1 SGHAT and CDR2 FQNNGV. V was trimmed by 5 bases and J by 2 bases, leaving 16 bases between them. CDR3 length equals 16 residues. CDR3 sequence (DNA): TGTGCCAGCAGCCCTGAATCAGGGTTCACCTACAATGAGCAGTTCTTC. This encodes CASSPESGFTYNEQFF.

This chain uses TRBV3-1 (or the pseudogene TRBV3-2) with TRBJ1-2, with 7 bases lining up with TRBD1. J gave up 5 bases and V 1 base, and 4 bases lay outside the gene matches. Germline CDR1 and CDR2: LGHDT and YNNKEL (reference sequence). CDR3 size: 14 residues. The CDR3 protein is CASSQGTGPYGYTF. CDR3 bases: TGTGCCAGCAGCCAAGGGACAGGTCCGTATGGCTACACCTTC.

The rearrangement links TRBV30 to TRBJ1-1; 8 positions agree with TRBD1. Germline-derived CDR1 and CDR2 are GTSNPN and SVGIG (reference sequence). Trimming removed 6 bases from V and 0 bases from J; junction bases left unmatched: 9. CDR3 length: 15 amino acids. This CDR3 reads CACGDRGRMNTEAFF. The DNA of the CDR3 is TGTGCCTGCGGAGACAGGGGCAGAATGAACACTGAAGCTTTCTTT.

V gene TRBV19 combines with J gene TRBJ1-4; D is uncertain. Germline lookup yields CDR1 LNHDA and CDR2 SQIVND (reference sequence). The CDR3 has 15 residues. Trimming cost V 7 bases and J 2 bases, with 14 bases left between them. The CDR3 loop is CASKGGVYTNEKLFF. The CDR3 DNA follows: TGTGCCAGTAAGGGAGGCGTCTACACTAATGAAAAACTGTTTTTT.

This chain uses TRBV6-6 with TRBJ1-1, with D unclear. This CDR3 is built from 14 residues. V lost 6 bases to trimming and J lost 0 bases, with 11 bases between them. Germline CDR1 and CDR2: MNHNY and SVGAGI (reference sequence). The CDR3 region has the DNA TGTGCCAGCAGGCAAGGCGGGTTGAACACTGAAGCTTTCTTT. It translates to CASRQGGLNTEAFF.

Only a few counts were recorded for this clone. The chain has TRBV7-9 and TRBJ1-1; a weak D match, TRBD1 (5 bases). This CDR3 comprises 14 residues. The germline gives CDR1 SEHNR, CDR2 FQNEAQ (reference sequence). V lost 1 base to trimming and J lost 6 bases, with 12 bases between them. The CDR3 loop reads CASSLGQGWPEAFF. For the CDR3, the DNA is TGTGCCAGCAGCTTAGGTCAGGGATGGCCTGAAGCTTTCTTT.

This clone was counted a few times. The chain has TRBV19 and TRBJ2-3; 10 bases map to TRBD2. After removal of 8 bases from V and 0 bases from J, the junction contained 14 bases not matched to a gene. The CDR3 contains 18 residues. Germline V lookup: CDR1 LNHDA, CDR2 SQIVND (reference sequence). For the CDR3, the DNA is TGTGCCAGTGCGAACCCTAAACTAGCGGGACTCAGCACAGATACGCAGTATTTT. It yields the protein CASANPKLAGLSTDTQYF.

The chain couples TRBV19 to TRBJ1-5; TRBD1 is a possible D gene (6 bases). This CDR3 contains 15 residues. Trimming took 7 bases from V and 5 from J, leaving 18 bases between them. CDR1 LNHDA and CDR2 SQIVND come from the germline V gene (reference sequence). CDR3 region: CASKLTQGGYQPQHF. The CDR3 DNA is TGTGCCAGTAAGTTGACCCAAGGGGGTTATCAGCCCCAGCATTTT.

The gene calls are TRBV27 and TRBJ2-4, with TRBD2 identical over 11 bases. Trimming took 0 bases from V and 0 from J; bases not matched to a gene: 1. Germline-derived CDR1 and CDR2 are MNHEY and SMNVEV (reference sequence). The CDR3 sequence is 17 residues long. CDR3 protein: CASSLSSGGGAKNIQYF. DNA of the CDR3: TGTGCCAGCAGTTTATCTAGCGGGGGGGGAGCCAAAAACATTCAGTACTTC.

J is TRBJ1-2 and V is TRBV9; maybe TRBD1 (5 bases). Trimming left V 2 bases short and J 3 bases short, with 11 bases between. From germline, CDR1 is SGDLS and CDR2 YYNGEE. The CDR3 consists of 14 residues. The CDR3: CASSVGGGYYGYTF. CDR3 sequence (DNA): TGTGCCAGCAGCGTCGGTGGGGGGTACTATGGCTACACCTTC.

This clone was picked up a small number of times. The CDR3 bases are TGTGCCAGCTCACCAGGACTCATCGGCGGGGAGCTGTTTTTT. As protein: CASSPGLIGGELFF. V usage is TRBV18 and J usage is TRBJ2-2; possibly TRBD2 for D (5 bases). The CDR3 has 14 residues. The V end was cut by 2 bases, the J end by 7 bases, with 11 bases between. The germline V gene has CDR1 KGHSH and CDR2 LQKENI.

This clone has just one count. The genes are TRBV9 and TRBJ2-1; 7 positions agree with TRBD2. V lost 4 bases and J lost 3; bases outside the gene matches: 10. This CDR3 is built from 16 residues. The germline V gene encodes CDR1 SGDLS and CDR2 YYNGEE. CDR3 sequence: CASSQTSVRGYNEQFF. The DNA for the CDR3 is TGTGCCAGCAGCCAAACTAGCGTTCGGGGCTACAATGAGCAGTTCTTC.

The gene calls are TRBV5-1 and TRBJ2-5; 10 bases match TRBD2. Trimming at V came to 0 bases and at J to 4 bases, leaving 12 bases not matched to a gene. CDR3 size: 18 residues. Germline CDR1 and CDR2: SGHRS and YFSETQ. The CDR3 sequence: CASSLDLAGDPGGETQYF. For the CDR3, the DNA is TGCGCCAGCAGCTTGGATCTAGCGGGGGACCCCGGGGGAGAGACCCAGTACTTC.

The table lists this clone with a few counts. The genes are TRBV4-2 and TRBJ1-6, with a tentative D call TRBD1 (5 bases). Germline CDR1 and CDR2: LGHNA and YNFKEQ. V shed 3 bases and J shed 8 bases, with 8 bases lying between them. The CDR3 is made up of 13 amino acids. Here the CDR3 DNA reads TGTGCCAGCAGCCAGGGGGGTGATTCACCCCTCCACTTT. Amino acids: CASSQGGDSPLHF.

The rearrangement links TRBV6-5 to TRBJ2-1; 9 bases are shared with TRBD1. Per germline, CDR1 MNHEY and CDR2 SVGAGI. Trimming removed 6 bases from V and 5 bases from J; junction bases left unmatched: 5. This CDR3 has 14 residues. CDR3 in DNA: TGTGCCAGCAGCCCCGGGACAGGGCACAATGAGCAGTTCTTC. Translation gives CASSPGTGHNEQFF.

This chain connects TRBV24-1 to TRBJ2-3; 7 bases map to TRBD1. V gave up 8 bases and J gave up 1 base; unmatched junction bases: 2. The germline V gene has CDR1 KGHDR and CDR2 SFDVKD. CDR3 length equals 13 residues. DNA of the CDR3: TGTGCCACCATCGACAGGGGCACAGATACGCAGTATTTT. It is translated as CATIDRGTDTQYF.

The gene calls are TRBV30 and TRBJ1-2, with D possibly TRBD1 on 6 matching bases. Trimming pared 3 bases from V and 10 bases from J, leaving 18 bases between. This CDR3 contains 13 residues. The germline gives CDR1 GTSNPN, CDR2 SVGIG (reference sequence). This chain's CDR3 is CAWRVGGGRIYTF. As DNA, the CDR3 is TGTGCCTGGAGAGTAGGGGGTGGGCGGATCTACACCTTC.

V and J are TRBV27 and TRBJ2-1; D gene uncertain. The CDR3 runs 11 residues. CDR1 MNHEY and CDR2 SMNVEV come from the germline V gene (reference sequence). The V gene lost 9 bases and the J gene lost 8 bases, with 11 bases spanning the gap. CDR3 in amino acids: CASSRLDEQFF. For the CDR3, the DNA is TGTGCCAGTAGCCGACTTGATGAGCAGTTCTTC.

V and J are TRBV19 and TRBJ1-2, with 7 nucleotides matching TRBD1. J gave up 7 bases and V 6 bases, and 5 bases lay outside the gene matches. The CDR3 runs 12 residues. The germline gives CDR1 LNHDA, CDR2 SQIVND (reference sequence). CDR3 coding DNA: TGTGCCAGTAGAGAGGGGGCGCGTGGCTACACCTTC. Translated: CASREGARGYTF.

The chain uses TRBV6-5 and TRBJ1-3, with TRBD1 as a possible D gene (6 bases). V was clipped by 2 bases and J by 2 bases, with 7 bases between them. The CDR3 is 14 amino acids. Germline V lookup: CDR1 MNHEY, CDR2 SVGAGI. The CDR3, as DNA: TGTGCCAGCAGTTACACAGGGACTGGAAACACCATATATTTT. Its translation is CASSYTGTGNTIYF.

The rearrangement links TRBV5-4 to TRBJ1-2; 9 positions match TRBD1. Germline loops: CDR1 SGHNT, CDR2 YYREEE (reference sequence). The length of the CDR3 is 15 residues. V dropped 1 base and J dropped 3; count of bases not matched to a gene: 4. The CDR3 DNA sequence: TGTGCCAGCAGCTTGACACAGGGGGCTGACTATGGCTACACCTTC. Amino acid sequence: CASSLTQGADYGYTF. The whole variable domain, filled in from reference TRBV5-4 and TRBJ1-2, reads ETGVTQSPTHLIKTRGQQVTLRCSSQSGHNTVSWYQQALGQGPQFIFQYYREEENGRGNFPPRFSGLQFPNYSSELNVNALELDDSALYLCASSLTQGADYGYTFGSGTRLTVV.

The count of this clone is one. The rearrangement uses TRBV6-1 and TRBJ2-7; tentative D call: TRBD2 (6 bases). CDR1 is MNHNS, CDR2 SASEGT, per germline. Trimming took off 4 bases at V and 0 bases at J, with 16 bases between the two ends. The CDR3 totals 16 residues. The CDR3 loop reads CASSVGEAAISYEQYF. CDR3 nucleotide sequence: TGTGCCAGCAGTGTTGGGGAGGCGGCTATCTCCTACGAGCAGTACTTC.

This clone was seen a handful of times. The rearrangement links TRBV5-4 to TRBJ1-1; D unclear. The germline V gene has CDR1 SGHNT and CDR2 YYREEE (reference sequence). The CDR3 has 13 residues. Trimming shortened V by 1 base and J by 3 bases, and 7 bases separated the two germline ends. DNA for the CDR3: TGTGCCAGCAGCTTGAACTCGGACACTGAAGCTTTCTTT. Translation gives CASSLNSDTEAFF. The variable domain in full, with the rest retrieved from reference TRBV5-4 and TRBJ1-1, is ETGVTQSPTHLIKTRGQQVTLRCSSQSGHNTVSWYQQALGQGPQFIFQYYREEENGRGNFPPRFSGLQFPNYSSELNVNALELDDSALYLCASSLNSDTEAFFGQGTRLTVV.

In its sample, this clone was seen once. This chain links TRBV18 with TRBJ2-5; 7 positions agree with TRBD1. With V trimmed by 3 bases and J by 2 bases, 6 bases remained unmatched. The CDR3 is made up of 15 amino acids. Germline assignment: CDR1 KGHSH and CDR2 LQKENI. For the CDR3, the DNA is TGTGCCAGCTCACCCGGGACAGCGACACAAGAGACCCAGTACTTC. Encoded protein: CASSPGTATQETQYF.

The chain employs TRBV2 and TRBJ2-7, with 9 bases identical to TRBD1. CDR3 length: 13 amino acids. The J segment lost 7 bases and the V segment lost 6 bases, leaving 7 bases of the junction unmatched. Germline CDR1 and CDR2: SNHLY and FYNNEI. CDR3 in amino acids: CASRGQGLGEQYF. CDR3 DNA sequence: TGTGCCAGCAGAGGACAGGGGCTTGGGGAGCAGTACTTC.

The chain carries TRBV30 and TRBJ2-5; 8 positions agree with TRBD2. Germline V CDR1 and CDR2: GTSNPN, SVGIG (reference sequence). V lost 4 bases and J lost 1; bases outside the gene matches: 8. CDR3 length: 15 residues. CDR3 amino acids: CAWTGAGGIQETQYF. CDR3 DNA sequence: TGTGCCTGGACAGGGGCGGGAGGAATCCAAGAGACCCAGTACTTC.

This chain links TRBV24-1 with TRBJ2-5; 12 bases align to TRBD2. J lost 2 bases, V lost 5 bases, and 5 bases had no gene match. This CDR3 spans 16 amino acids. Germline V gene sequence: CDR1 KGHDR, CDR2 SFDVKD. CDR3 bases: TGTGCCACCAGTGGAGGGGGGACTAGCGGGCAAGAGACCCAGTACTTC. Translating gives CATSGGGTSGQETQYF.

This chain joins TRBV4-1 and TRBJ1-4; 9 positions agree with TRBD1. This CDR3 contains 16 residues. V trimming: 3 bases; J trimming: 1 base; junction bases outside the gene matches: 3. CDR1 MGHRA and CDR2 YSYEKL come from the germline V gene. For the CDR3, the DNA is TGCGCCAGCAGCCAGGGGACAGGGCAAACTAATGAAAAACTGTTTTTT. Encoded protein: CASSQGTGQTNEKLFF.